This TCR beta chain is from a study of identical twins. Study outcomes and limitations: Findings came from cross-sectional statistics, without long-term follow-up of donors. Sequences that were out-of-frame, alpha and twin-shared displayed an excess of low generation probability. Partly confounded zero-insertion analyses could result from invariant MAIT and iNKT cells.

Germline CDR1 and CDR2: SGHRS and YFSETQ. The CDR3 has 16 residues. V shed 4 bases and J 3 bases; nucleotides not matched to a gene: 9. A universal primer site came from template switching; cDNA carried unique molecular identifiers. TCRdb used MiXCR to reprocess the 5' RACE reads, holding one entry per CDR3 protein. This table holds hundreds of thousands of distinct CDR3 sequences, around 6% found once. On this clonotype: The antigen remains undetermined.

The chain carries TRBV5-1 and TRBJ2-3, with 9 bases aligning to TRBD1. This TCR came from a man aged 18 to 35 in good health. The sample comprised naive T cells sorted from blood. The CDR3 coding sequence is TGCGCCAGCAGCCCGAACGGACAGGGGAAAACAGATACGCAGTATTTT. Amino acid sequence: CASSPNGQGKTDTQYF. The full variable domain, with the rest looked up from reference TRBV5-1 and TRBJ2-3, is KAGVTQTPRYLIKTRGQQVTLSCSPISGHRSVSWYQQTPGQGLQFLFEYFSETQRNKGNFPGRFSGRQFSNSRSEMNVSTLELGDSALYLCASSPNGQGKTDTQYFGPGTRLTVL.